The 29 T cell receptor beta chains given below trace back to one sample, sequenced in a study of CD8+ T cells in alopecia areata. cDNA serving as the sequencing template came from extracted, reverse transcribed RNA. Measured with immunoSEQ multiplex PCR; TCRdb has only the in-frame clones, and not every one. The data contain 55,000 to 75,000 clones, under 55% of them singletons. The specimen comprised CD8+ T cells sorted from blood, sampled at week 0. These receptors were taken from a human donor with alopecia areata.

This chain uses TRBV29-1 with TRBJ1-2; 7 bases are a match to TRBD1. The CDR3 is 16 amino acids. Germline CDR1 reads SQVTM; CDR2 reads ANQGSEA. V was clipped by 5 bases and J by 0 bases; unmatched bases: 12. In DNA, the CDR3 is TGCAGCGTTTTCCCAGACCGACAGGGCACTAACTATGGCTACACCTTC. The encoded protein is CSVFPDRQGTNYGYTF.

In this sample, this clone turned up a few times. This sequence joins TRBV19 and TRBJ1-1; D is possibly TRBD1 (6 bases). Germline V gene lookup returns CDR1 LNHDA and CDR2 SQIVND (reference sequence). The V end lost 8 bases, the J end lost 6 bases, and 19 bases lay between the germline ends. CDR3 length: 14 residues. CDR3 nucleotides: TGTGCCAGTCGTACGACAGGAGCCCTTGCTGAAGCTTTCTTT. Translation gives CASRTTGALAEAFF.

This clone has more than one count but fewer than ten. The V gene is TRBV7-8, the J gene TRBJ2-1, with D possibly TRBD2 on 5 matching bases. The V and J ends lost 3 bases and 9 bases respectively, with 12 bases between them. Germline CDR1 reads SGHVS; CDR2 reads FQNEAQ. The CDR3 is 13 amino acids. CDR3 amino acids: CASSLSGAGEQFF. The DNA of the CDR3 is TGTGCCAGCAGCTTGAGCGGAGCAGGTGAGCAGTTCTTC.

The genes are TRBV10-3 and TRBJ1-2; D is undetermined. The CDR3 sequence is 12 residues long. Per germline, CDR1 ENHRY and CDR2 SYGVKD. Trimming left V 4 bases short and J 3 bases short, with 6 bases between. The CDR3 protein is CAISAGDYGYTF. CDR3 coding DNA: TGTGCCATCAGTGCTGGGGACTATGGCTACACCTTC.

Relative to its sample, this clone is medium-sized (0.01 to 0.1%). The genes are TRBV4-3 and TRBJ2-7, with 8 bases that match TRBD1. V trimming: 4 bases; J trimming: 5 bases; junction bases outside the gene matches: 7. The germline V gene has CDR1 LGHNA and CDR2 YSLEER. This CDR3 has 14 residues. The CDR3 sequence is CASSPSQGADEQYF. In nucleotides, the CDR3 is TGCGCCAGCAGCCCTAGTCAGGGGGCCGACGAGCAGTACTTC.

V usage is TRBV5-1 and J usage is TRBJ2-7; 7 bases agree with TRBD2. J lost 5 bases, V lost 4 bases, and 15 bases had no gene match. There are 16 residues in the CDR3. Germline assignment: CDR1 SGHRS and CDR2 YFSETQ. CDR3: CASSGREERGDDEQYF. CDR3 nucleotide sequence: TGCGCCAGCAGCGGCCGGGAGGAGAGGGGCGACGACGAGCAGTACTTC.

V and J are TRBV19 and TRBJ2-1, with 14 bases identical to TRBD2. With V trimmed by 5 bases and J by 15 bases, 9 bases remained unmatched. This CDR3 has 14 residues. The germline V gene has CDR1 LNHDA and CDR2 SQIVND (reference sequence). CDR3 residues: CASSWGLAGDWPFF. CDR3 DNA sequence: TGTGCCAGTAGTTGGGGACTAGCGGGAGATTGGCCGTTCTTC.

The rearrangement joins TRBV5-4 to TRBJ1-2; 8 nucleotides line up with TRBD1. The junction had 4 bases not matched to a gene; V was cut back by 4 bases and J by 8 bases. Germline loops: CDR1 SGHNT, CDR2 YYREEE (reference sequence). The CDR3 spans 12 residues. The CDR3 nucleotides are TGTGCCAGCAGCCAGGGGGCATGGGGCTACACCTTC. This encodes CASSQGAWGYTF.

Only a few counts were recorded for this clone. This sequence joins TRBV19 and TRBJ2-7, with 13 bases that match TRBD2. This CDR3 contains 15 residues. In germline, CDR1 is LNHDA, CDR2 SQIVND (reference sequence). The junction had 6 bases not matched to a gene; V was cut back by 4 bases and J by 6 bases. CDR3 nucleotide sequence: TGTGCCAGTAGTACTGGACTAGCGGGAGTAGGCGAGCAGTACTTC. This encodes CASSTGLAGVGEQYF.

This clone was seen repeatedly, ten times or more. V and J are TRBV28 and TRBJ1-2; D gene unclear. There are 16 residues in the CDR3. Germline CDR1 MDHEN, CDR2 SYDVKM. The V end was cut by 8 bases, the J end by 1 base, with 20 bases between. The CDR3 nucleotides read TGTGCCAGCGTACTCCAGAATCTCGGGCGTAACTATGGCTACACCTTC. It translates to CASVLQNLGRNYGYTF.

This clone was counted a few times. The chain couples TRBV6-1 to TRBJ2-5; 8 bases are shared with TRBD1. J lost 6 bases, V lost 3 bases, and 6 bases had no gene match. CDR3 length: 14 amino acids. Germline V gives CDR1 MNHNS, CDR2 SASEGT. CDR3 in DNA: TGTGCCAGCAGTGACGAGACAGGGGCCAAGACCCAGTACTTC. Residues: CASSDETGAKTQYF.

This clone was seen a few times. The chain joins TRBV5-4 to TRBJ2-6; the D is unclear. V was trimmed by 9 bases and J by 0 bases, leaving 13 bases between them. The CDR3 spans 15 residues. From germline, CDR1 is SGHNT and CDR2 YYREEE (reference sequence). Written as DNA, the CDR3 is TGTGCCACCCAGGACCGGAGCTCTGGGGCCAACGTCCTGACTTTC. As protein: CATQDRSSGANVLTF.

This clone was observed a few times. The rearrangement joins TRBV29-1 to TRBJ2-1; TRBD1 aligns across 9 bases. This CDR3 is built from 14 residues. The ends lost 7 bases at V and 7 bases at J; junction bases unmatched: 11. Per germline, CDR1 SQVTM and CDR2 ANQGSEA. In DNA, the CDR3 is TGCAGCGCCTACCCGGGACAGGGCTTGAATGAGCAGTTCTTC. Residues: CSAYPGQGLNEQFF.

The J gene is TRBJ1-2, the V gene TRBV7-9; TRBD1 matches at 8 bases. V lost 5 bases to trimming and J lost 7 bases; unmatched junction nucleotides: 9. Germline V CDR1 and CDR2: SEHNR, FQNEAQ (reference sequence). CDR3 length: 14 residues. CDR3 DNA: TGTGCCAGCAGCCCTGACCAGGGGGCTAGTGGCTACACCTTC. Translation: CASSPDQGASGYTF. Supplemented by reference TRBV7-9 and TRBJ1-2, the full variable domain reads DTGVSQNPRHKITKRGQNVTFRCDPISEHNRLYWYRQTLGQGPEFLTYFQNEAQLEKSRLLSDRFSAERPKGSFSTLEIQRTEQGDSAMYLCASSPDQGASGYTFGSGTRLTVV.

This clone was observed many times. In DNA form, the CDR3 reads TGTGCCAGCAGTCCCCAACCTGGGACCCCCGTTGGCGGTGAGCAGTTCTTC. Amino acid sequence: CASSPQPGTPVGGEQFF. The gene calls are TRBV27 and TRBJ2-1; D is possibly TRBD1 or TRBD2 (5 bases each). V dropped 5 bases and J dropped 9 bases, with 26 bases sitting between them. CDR3 length: 17 residues. CDR1 and CDR2 (germline): MNHEY, SMNVEV (reference sequence).

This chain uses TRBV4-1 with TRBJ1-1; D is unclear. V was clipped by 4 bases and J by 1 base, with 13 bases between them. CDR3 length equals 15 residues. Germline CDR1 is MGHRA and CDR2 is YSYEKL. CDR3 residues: CASSPSEAANTEAFF. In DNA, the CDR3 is TGCGCCAGCAGCCCATCTGAGGCAGCGAACACTGAAGCTTTCTTT.

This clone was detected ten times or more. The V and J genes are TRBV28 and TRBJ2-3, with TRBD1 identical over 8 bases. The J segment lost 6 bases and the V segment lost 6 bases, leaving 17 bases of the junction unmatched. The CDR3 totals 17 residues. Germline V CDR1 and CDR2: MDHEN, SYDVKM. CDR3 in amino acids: CASSIISWTGRIDTQYF. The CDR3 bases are TGTGCCAGCAGCATCATTTCCTGGACAGGGAGGATCGATACGCAGTATTTT. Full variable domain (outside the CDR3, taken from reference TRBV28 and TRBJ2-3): DVKVTQSSRYLVKRTGEKVFLECVQDMDHENMFWYRQDPGLGLRLIYFSYDVKMKEKGDIPEGYSVSREKKERFSLILESASTNQTSMYLCASSIISWTGRIDTQYFGPGTRLTVL.

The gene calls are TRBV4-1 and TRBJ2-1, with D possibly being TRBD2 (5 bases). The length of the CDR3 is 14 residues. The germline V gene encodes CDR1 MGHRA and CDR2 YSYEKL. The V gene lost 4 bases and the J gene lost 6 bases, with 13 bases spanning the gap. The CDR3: CASSPDRRVNEQFF. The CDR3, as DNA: TGCGCCAGCAGCCCCGACCGGCGGGTCAATGAGCAGTTCTTC.

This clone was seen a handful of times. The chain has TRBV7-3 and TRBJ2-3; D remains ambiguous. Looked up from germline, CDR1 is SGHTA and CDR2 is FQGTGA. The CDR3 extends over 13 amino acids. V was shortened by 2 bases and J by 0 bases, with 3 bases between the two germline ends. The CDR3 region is CASSLDSTDTQYF. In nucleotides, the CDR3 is TGTGCCAGCAGCTTAGACAGCACAGATACGCAGTATTTT. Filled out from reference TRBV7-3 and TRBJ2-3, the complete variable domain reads GAGVSQTPSNKVTEKGKYVELRCDPISGHTALYWYRQSLGQGPEFLIYFQGTGAADDSGLPNDRFFAVRPEGSVSTLKIQRTERGDSAVYLCASSLDSTDTQYFGPGTRLTVL.

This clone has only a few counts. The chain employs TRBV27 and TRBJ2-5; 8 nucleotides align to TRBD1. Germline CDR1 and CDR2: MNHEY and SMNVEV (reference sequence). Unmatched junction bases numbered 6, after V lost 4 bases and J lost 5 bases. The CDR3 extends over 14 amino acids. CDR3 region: CASSWGTGGETQYF. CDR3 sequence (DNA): TGTGCCAGCAGTTGGGGGACAGGCGGGGAGACCCAGTACTTC.

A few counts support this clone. The CDR3 region has the DNA TGTGCCAGCAGCTCCCCGGTTGCGGACAATGAGCAGTTCTTC. Translated: CASSSPVADNEQFF. V usage is TRBV11-1 and J usage is TRBJ2-1; D is uncertain. The V gene's germline CDR1 is SGHAT and CDR2 FQDESV (reference sequence). Deletions cut 4 bases from V and 5 bases from J, with 12 bases between. CDR3 length: 14 residues.

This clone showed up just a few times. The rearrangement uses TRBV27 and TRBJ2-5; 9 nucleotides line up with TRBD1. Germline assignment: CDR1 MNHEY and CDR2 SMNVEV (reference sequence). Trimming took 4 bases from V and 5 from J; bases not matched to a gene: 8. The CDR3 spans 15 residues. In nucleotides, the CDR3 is TGTGCCAGCAGTTACCAACGGACAGGGGTGGAGACCCAGTACTTC. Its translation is CASSYQRTGVETQYF.

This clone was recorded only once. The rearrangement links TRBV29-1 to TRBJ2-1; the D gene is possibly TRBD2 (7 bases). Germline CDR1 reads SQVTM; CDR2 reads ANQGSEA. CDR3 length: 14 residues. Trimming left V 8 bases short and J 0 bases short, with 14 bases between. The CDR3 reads CSSGGGSSYNEQFF. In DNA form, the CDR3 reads TGCAGCTCCGGGGGCGGGAGCTCCTACAATGAGCAGTTCTTC.

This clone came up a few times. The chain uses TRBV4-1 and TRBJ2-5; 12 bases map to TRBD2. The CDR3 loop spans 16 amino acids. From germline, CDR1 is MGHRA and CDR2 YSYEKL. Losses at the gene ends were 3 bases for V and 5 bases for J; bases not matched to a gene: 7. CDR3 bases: TGCGCCAGCAGCCACTCTAGCGGGAGGGCCGAGGAGACCCAGTACTTC. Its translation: CASSHSSGRAEETQYF.

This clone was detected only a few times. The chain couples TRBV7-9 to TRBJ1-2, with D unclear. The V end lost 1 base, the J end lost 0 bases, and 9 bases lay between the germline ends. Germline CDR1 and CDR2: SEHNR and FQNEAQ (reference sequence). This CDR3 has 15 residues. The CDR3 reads CASSLEGRTNYGYTF. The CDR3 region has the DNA TGTGCCAGCAGCTTAGAAGGGAGAACTAACTATGGCTACACCTTC.

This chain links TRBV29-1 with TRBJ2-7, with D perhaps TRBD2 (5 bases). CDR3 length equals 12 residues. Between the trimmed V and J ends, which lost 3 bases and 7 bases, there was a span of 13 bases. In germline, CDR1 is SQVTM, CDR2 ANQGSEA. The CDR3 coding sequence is TGCAGCGTTGAGTGGACTTCTAGGGAGCAGTACTTC. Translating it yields CSVEWTSREQYF.

In DNA, the CDR3 is TGTGCCAGCAGTTACTCGTGGGTAATAGAAGAGACCCAGTACTTC. This codes for CASSYSWVIEETQYF. V gene TRBV6-6 combines with J gene TRBJ2-5, with no clear D. V shed 0 bases and J shed 3 bases, with 11 bases lying between them. The CDR3 has 15 residues. Germline V gene sequence: CDR1 MNHNY, CDR2 SVGAGI (reference sequence).

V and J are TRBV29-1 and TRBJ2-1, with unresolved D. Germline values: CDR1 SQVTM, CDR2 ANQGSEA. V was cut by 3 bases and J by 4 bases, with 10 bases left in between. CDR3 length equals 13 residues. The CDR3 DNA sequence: TGCAGCGTTGACGGTCTTAGGTACAATGAGCAGTTCTTC. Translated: CSVDGLRYNEQFF.

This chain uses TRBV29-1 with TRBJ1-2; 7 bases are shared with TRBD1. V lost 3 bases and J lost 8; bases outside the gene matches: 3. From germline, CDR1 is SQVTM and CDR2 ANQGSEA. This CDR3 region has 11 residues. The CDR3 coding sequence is TGCAGCGTTGACAGGGGGGGCGGCTACACCTTC. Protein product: CSVDRGGGYTF.